The 6 T cell receptor beta chains below were found in one sample sequenced in a study of PD-L1 blockade in urothelial cancer. The protocol was immunoSEQ multiplex PCR, while the TCRdb copy is restricted to in-frame clones and leaves out a portion. Here the sample spans about 84,000 clones, roughly 82% being singletons. The material was PBMCs, obtained around atezolizumab (anti-PD-L1) treatment. The receptor set was obtained from a man aged 65-85 years with urothelial cancer.

This clone was observed a handful of times. V usage is TRBV12-5 and J usage is TRBJ2-7, with D perhaps TRBD1 (6 bases). Trimming removed 3 bases at V and 3 bases at J, with 9 bases between. The CDR3 is 13 amino acids. Germline assignment: CDR1 LGHNT and CDR2 FRNRAP. The CDR3 DNA follows: TGTGCTAGTGGTTTAAACAGGGTCTACGAGCAGTACTTC. Encoded protein: CASGLNRVYEQYF.

The V and J genes are TRBV4-2 and TRBJ1-5; the match to TRBD1 covers 7 bases. Germline CDR1 and CDR2: LGHNA and YNFKEQ. Trimming at V came to 4 bases and at J to 2 bases, leaving 5 bases not matched to a gene. This CDR3 has 15 amino acids. The DNA for the CDR3 is TGTGCCAGCAGCCTCCAGGGGGAGGGCAATCAGCCCCAGCATTTT. Translation: CASSLQGEGNQPQHF.

The V call is TRBV11-1, the J call TRBJ1-1; 7 bases line up with TRBD1. This CDR3 is built from 14 residues. Germline V CDR1 and CDR2: SGHAT, FQDESV (reference sequence). J was trimmed by 5 bases and V by 1 base; bases with no gene match: 4. The CDR3 DNA is TGTGCCAGCAGCTTAGAAGGGGGCTGGACTGAAGCTTTCTTT. Translating it yields CASSLEGGWTEAFF. The complete variable domain, with remaining parts taken from reference TRBV11-1 and TRBJ1-1, reads EAEVAQSPRYKITEKSQAVAFWCDPISGHATLYWYRQILGQGPELLVQFQDESVVDDSQLPKDRFSAERLKGVDSTLKIQPAELGDSAMYLCASSLEGGWTEAFFGQGTRLTVV.

This chain uses TRBV7-2 with TRBJ2-2; perhaps TRBD1 as D (6 bases). Germline values: CDR1 SGHTA, CDR2 FQGNSA. Trimming cost V 0 bases and J 4 bases, with 18 bases left between them. This CDR3 has 18 residues. CDR3 sequence reads: CASSLAYRARGFTGELFF. In DNA, the CDR3 is TGTGCCAGCAGCTTAGCTTATAGGGCAAGGGGGTTCACCGGGGAGCTGTTTTTT.

V is TRBV18 and J is TRBJ1-5; TRBD1 aligns across 10 bases. Trimming removed 6 bases from V and 1 base from J; junction bases left unmatched: 24. The CDR3 runs 22 residues. Looked up from germline, CDR1 is KGHSH and CDR2 is LQKENI. The CDR3 region has the DNA TGTGCCAGCTCTCTGTCGACCCTGCGAGGGACAGGGGTAGAAGGGAGCAATCAGCCCCAGCATTTT. Encoded protein: CASSLSTLRGTGVEGSNQPQHF.

This clone has just a few counts. The chain recombines TRBV19 with TRBJ1-2; 7 nucleotides match TRBD1. The germline V gene has CDR1 LNHDA and CDR2 SQIVND (reference sequence). J gave up 2 bases and V 3 bases, and 6 bases lay outside the gene matches. This CDR3 contains 15 residues. The CDR3 region has the DNA TGTGCCAGTAGTATGGGTTGGGACAGAAACTATGGCTACACCTTC. It codes for CASSMGWDRNYGYTF.